These 24 T cell receptor beta chains originate from one sample sequenced in a study of CD8 T cells in Susac syndrome. Random hexamers primed reverse transcription of roughly 0.45 to 1 ug RNA. MiXCR was run by TCRdb on the immunoSEQ multiplex PCR reads, yielding one entry per CDR3 protein. The data hold about 150,000 distinct CDR3 sequences, with 90% to 96% observed a single time. Sequenced input: CD4+ T cells from PBMCs. All receptors derive from a human donor with Susac syndrome.

This clonotype was observed a single time. Here the CDR3 DNA reads TGTGCCAGCGGATCTATTTGGGAGCTGTTTTTT. As protein: CASGSIWELFF. The chain carries TRBV3-1 and TRBJ2-2; the D is unclear. The CDR3 has 11 amino acids. Germline CDR1 reads LGHDT; CDR2 reads YNNKEL (reference sequence). V lost 8 bases and J 9 bases, leaving 10 bases between the germline ends.

The J gene is TRBJ2-1, the V gene TRBV29-1; 9 positions match TRBD1. This CDR3 region has 12 residues. The germline V gene has CDR1 SQVTM and CDR2 ANQGSEA. The trim removed 7 bases at V and 15 bases at J, leaving 13 bases unmatched. The CDR3 sequence: CSAEPGQGQRFF. In DNA form, the CDR3 reads TGCAGCGCCGAACCCGGACAGGGGCAAAGGTTCTTC.

The gene calls are TRBV18 and TRBJ1-1; TRBD1 agrees at 10 bases. V shed 6 bases and J 4 bases; nucleotides not matched to a gene: 5. Germline V gene data show CDR1 as KGHSH and CDR2 as LQKENI. This CDR3 region has 14 residues. In nucleotides, the CDR3 is TGTGCCAGCTCTACCGGGACAGGGGTCACTGAAGCTTTCTTT. This encodes CASSTGTGVTEAFF.

The chain uses TRBV3-1 and TRBJ2-6; D is ambiguous. The CDR3 loop spans 17 amino acids. Trimming took off 1 base at V and 5 bases at J, with 15 bases between the two ends. Per the germline V gene, CDR1 is LGHDT and CDR2 is YNNKEL (reference sequence). CDR3 residues: CASSQGRRTLRANVLTF. The CDR3 DNA reads TGTGCCAGCAGCCAAGGAAGACGGACCTTAAGGGCCAACGTCCTGACTTTC.

The genes are TRBV7-2 and TRBJ1-6, with D maybe TRBD1 (5 bases). Trimming shortened V by 1 base and J by 6 bases, and 7 bases separated the two germline ends. Looked up from germline, CDR1 is SGHTA and CDR2 is FQGNSA. There are 14 residues in the CDR3. The CDR3 loop is CASSLGGFNSPLHF. CDR3 DNA: TGTGCCAGCAGCTTAGGGGGGTTTAATTCACCCCTCCACTTT.

The chain couples TRBV5-1 to TRBJ2-5; the match to TRBD1 covers 9 bases. The CDR3 length is 17 residues. V lost 2 bases to trimming and J lost 5 bases; unmatched junction nucleotides: 13. CDR1 is SGHRS, CDR2 YFSETQ, per germline. This CDR3 is CASSLPSYVTGGETQYF. In DNA form, the CDR3 reads TGCGCCAGCAGCTTACCATCATATGTGACAGGGGGGGAGACCCAGTACTTC.

The chain combines TRBV14 with TRBJ2-7, with a weak D call TRBD2 (6 bases). The V end lost 6 bases, the J end lost 3 bases, and 15 bases lay between the germline ends. This CDR3 region has 14 residues. CDR1 and CDR2 (germline): SGHDN, FVKESK. Here the CDR3 reads CASSPGDHLYEQYF. CDR3 bases: TGTGCCAGCAGTCCGGGGGACCACCTCTACGAGCAGTACTTC.

The genes are TRBV28 and TRBJ1-2; perhaps TRBD1 as D (6 bases). V was pared by 6 bases and J by 2 bases, with 13 bases between. The CDR3 is 14 amino acids. Germline V gene sequence: CDR1 MDHEN, CDR2 SYDVKM. CDR3 DNA sequence: TGTGCCAGCAGCCCGGGGGCCAGGAACTATGGCTACACCTTC. Its translation: CASSPGARNYGYTF.

This sequence joins TRBV6-5 and TRBJ2-5; maybe TRBD2 (5 bases). Trimming shortened V by 6 bases and J by 4 bases, and 9 bases separated the two germline ends. Germline CDR1 is MNHEY and CDR2 is SVGAGI. The CDR3 consists of 12 residues. CDR3 nucleotides: TGTGCCAGCAGCCGAACTAGAGAGACCCAGTACTTC. It specifies CASSRTRETQYF.

This chain connects TRBV20-1 to TRBJ2-7; the match to TRBD1 covers 7 bases. With V trimmed by 0 bases and J by 2 bases, 7 bases remained unmatched. Germline assignment: CDR1 DFQATT and CDR2 SNEGSKA (reference sequence). There are 15 residues in the CDR3. The CDR3 spells CSARDRSQGAYEQYF. The CDR3 DNA reads as TGCAGTGCTAGAGATCGATCTCAGGGGGCCTACGAGCAGTACTTC.

J is TRBJ2-3 and V is TRBV11-2; 13 bases map to TRBD2. Germline CDR1 and CDR2: SGHAT and FQNNGV. CDR3 length: 15 amino acids. V shed 5 bases and J 4 bases; nucleotides not matched to a gene: 3. For the CDR3, the DNA is TGTGCCAGCAGCGCCGGACTAGCGGGGGCAGATACGCAGTATTTT. Translating it yields CASSAGLAGADTQYF.

This chain joins TRBV5-1 and TRBJ1-2; D ambiguous. V lost 0 bases, J lost 0 bases, and 15 bases lay in between. There are 17 residues in the CDR3. Germline loops: CDR1 SGHRS, CDR2 YFSETQ. The CDR3 coding sequence is TGCGCCAGCAGCTTGGTTCCAGACCTAAGATCTAACTATGGCTACACCTTC. It translates to CASSLVPDLRSNYGYTF.

This rearrangement joins TRBV5-1 to TRBJ2-3; 11 bases match TRBD2. This CDR3 region has 16 residues. The V gene's germline CDR1 is SGHRS and CDR2 YFSETQ. With V trimmed by 4 bases and J by 2 bases, 6 bases remained unmatched. CDR3 DNA: TGCGCCAGCAGCCTAACTAGCGGGGGTTCCACAGATACGCAGTATTTT. Translating gives CASSLTSGGSTDTQYF.

The V call is TRBV6-2 or TRBV6-3, the J call TRBJ2-1; TRBD2 aligns across 9 bases. Germline V lookup: CDR1 MNHEY, CDR2 SVGEGT. Losses at the gene ends were 2 bases for V and 0 bases for J; bases not matched to a gene: 8. The CDR3 consists of 18 residues. In DNA, the CDR3 is TGTGCCAGCAGTTACGAAGCGGGGGGCGTCGGCTCCTACAATGAGCAGTTCTTC. It encodes CASSYEAGGVGSYNEQFF.

The chain uses TRBV20-1 and TRBJ2-1; D is uncertain. The ends were cut back, 2 bases at V and 3 bases at J, with 11 bases in the middle. Germline V lookup: CDR1 DFQATT, CDR2 SNEGSKA (reference sequence). This CDR3 contains 14 residues. The DNA of the CDR3 is TGCAGTGCTAGATTCCGTGGGGTCTACAATGAGCAGTTCTTC. Protein: CSARFRGVYNEQFF.

The chain uses TRBV18 and TRBJ1-2; 9 bases are shared with TRBD1. V lost 1 base and J lost 4; bases outside the gene matches: 7. This CDR3 spans 16 amino acids. Germline V lookup: CDR1 KGHSH, CDR2 LQKENI. The CDR3 is CASSPRQGEPSYGYTF. In DNA form, the CDR3 reads TGTGCCAGCTCACCACGACAGGGGGAACCGAGCTATGGCTACACCTTC. Filled out from reference TRBV18 and TRBJ1-2, the complete variable domain reads NAGVMQNPRHLVRRRGQEARLRCSPMKGHSHVYWYRQLPEEGLKFMVYLQKENIIDESGMPKERFSAEFPKEGPSILRIQQVVRGDSAAYFCASSPRQGEPSYGYTFGSGTRLTVV.

The CDR3 DNA sequence: TGTGCCAGCAGCCAACAAGAACGGCGGACCAGAGGGAAAAATGAGCAGTTCTTC. Its translation: CASSQQERRTRGKNEQFF. The V and J genes are TRBV4-2 and TRBJ2-1; TRBD2 might be the D (5 bases). The germline V and J ends were trimmed by 2 bases and 7 bases, with 24 bases remaining between them. The CDR3 is made up of 18 amino acids. Germline CDR1 reads LGHNA; CDR2 reads YNFKEQ.

This clonotype has just one count. V gene TRBV2 combines with J gene TRBJ2-4; D is perhaps TRBD2 (5 bases). The CDR3 has 14 amino acids. Germline loops: CDR1 SNHLY, CDR2 FYNNEI. The germline V and J ends were trimmed by 7 bases and 0 bases, with 10 bases remaining between them. The CDR3 DNA sequence: TGTGCCAGCAACTCGGACTTAGCCAAAAACATTCAGTACTTC. Translated, it gives CASNSDLAKNIQYF.

The genes are TRBV7-3 and TRBJ2-1, with 7 nucleotides matching TRBD2. Germline-derived CDR1 and CDR2 are SGHTA and FQGTGA. V lost 2 bases, J lost 0 bases, and 4 bases stayed unmatched. This CDR3 contains 16 residues. The CDR3 coding sequence is TGTGCCAGCAGCTTAGCGGGGGAGAGCTCCTACAATGAGCAGTTCTTC. Translated: CASSLAGESSYNEQFF.

The chain links TRBV5-1 to TRBJ2-7; D is possibly TRBD2 (6 bases). Deletions cut 5 bases from V and 3 bases from J, with 12 bases between. From germline, CDR1 is SGHRS and CDR2 YFSETQ. This CDR3 has 13 amino acids. CDR3 nucleotide sequence: TGCGCCAGCAGGGGAGGACACAGCTACGAGCAGTACTTC. Its translation: CASRGGHSYEQYF.

J is TRBJ1-2 and V is TRBV25-1; weak D call: TRBD1 (5 bases). Per the germline V gene, CDR1 is MGHDK and CDR2 is SYGVNS. The length of the CDR3 is 13 residues. Trimming removed 4 bases from V and 5 bases from J, with 11 bases in between. The CDR3 spells CASSAQGSYGYTF. The CDR3 DNA follows: TGTGCCAGCAGTGCCCAGGGTTCGTATGGCTACACCTTC.

V usage is TRBV7-8 and J usage is TRBJ2-3; D not certain. This CDR3 is 13 amino acids long. The V end lost 3 bases, the J end lost 1 base, and 5 bases lay between the germline ends. Germline values: CDR1 SGHVS, CDR2 FQNEAQ. The CDR3 nucleotides read TGTGCCAGCAGCTTTCAGGGCACAGATACGCAGTATTTT. Its translation is CASSFQGTDTQYF.

This chain joins TRBV20-1 and TRBJ1-4; D is uncertain. The CDR3 spans 15 residues. V was trimmed by 1 base and J by 5 bases, leaving 14 bases between them. Looked up from germline, CDR1 is DFQATT and CDR2 is SNEGSKA (reference sequence). In DNA form, the CDR3 reads TGCAGTGCTAGAGGCCCTGTTGGGCGGAATGAAAAACTGTTTTTT. Translating it yields CSARGPVGRNEKLFF.

The rearrangement joins TRBV20-1 to TRBJ2-7; the D gene is possibly TRBD2 (5 bases). CDR3 length: 13 amino acids. Germline values: CDR1 DFQATT, CDR2 SNEGSKA (reference sequence). CDR3 residues: CVVDAGLTYEQYF. CDR3 bases: TGCGTCGTGGATGCCGGACTTACCTACGAGCAGTACTTC.